This T cell receptor (beta chain) was obtained from a study of beta chain features in type 1 diabetes. Study-wide points: Shortening that was moderate but significant affected the TCRB CDR3s of Type 1 diabetes patients in all four CD4+ subsets.

As to this clone: Its antigen is undetermined.

The CDR3 contains 14 residues. Trimming shortened V by 1 base and J by 3 bases, and 10 bases separated the two germline ends. Germline V CDR1 and CDR2: MGHRA, YSYEKL. What was sequenced were expressed TCRB transcripts, since all of the isolated RNA had been reverse transcribed. TCRdb's table, derived via immunoSEQ multiplex PCR, lists solely in-frame clones and lacks some. The sample consists of a few hundred thousand clones, over 10% of them appearing once. This rearrangement joins TRBV4-1 to TRBJ2-7, with D tentatively TRBD1 (5 bases). The TCR comes from a woman younger than 30 with type 1 diabetes. Material for sequencing was naive CD4+ T cells from blood. In nucleotides, the CDR3 is TGCGCCAGCAGCCAAGGGCAGGGCCACTACGAGCAGTACTTC. Translated: CASSQGQGHYEQYF.